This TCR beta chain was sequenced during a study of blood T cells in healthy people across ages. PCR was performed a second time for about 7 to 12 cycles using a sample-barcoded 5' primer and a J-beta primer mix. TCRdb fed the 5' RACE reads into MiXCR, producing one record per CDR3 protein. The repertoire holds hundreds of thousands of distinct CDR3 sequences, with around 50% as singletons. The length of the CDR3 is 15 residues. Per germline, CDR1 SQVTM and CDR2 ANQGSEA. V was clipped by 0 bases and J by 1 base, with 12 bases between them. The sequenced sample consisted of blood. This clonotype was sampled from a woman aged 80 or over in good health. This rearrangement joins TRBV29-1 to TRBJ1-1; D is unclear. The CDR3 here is CSVEDRGVRNTEAFF. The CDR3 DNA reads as TGCAGCGTTGAAGATCGCGGGGTTAGGAACACTGAAGCTTTCTTT.